This T cell receptor (beta chain) was captured by sequencing in a study of graft-versus-host responses after intestinal transplantation. As for the study in general: All of the recipients had induction that used anti-thymocyte globulin, then tacrolimus and steroids for around three years. Study findings and constraints: Circulating GvH clones peaking coincided with falling HvG clones soon after transplant.

A remark on this clone: Its matching antigen is unknown.

Clones were read by immunoSEQ multiplex PCR, and TCRdb kept only the in-frame ones, dropping some. Seen here are around 45,000 clones, less than 95% observed once, and the top ten hold approximately 1.4%. The sample was PBMCs, taken 330 to 350 days after intestinal transplant. The clonotype was recovered from a human patient who received an intestinal transplant, so some T cells may come from the graft donor.

CDR3 protein: CATSRDSGEEKLFF. As DNA, the CDR3 is TGTGCCACCAGCAGAGATTCAGGGGAAGAAAAACTGTTTTTT. The chain joins TRBV15 to TRBJ1-4, with a tentative D call TRBD1 (6 bases). CDR3 length: 14 amino acids. Germline lookup yields CDR1 LNHNV and CDR2 YYDKDF (reference sequence). Trimming removed 0 bases at V and 8 bases at J, with 10 bases between. Complete variable domain (other parts from reference TRBV15 and TRBJ1-4): DAMVIQNPRYQVTQFGKPVTLSCSQTLNHNVMYWYQQKSSQAPKLLFHYYDKDFNNEADTPDNFQSRRPNTSFCFLDIRSPGLGDTAMYLCATSRDSGEEKLFFGSGTQLSVL.